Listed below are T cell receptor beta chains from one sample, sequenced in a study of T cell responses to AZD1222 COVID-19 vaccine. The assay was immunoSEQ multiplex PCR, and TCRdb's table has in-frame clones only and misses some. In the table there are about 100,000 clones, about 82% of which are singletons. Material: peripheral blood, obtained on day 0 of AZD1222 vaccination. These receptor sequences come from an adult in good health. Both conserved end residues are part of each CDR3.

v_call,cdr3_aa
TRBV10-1,CASSRDLSSYEQYF
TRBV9,CASSPRDTTTYEQYF
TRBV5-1,CASSLGLAGSGNTIYF
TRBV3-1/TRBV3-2,CASSQGAPQGNTIYF
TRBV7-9,CASSLGTGHEKLFF
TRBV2,CASRGGGNQPQHF
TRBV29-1,CSVGQLLTDTQYF
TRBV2,CASSEQQGNTEAFF
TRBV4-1,CASSRRGTGSNEQFF
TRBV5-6,CASSLGQGRYNEQFF
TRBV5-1,CASSEGQGRNEQFF
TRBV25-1,CASSEYLAPGTQYF
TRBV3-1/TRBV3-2,CASSQVRGGGYTF
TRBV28,CASSLATPFAEAFF
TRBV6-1,CASSDTGDTENTEAFF
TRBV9,CASSPFTGDYGYTF
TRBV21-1,CASSNLGQGSQPQHF
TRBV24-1,CATSDSPTQYGYTF
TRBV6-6,CASGMTGRPYEQYF
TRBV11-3,CASSLDESGELFF
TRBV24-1,CATSDWGGKDNEQFF
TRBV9,CASSVGQGASPLHF
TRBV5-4,CASSPSPVSSSSSYEQYF
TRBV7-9,CASSSRATGTLAQYF
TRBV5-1,CASSGGWNSPLHF
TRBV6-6,CASSYISPNQPQHF
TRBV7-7,CASSLGLAGVTGELFF
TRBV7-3,CASSRQGWGTEAFF
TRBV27,CASSLLGRAQETQYF
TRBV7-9,CASSPGARAEEYGYTF
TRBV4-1,CASSQGRGGANYGYTF
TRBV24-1,CATSDLETELTGELFF
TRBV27,CASSQTSSYEQYF
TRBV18,CASSPGFDSHNEQFF
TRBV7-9,CASRPTGSVGYGYTF
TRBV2,CASSERQGVDQPQHF
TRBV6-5,CASSGTGDTGELFF
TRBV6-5,CASSLLRGHYGYTF
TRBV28,CASSPMRGGREKLFF
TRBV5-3,CARSSGMGATNEKLFF
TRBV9,CASSLSLSTDTQYF
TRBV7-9,CASSQKQGLDGYTF
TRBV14,CASSLDRNTEAFF
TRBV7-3,CASSLERDSAYEQYF
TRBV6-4,CASSEGSYNSPLHF
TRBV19,CASSIGQAAYNSPLHF